What follows are 30 T cell receptor beta chains derived from one specimen sequenced in a study of shared clonotypes between healthy human individuals (dated by TCRdb to the early 2020s). The protocol used for the library was the immunoSEQ multiplex PCR assay. As stored in TCRdb, this immuneACCESS dataset retains in-frame rearrangements with V and J assigned. A fraction of the clones does not appear; measured against another copy, unresolved V genes explain less than half of the discrepancy, and the remainder lacks a known reason. The sample table records some 2,500,000 clones; 93% of these occur just once. The top ten constitute approximately 0.37% of the sample. The sequenced sample consisted of naive CD4+ T cells from PBMCs. According to the study, the label for this sample's cell subset or site signals: CD45RA+ positively selected. Source of these receptors: a man younger than 30 in good health. Some clones in this sample may be carry-over from other donors' samples.

The gene calls are TRBV4-1 and TRBJ2-7, with 10 bases lining up with TRBD2. Trimming cost V 0 bases and J 0 bases; bases outside gene matches: 5. This CDR3 contains 17 residues. Germline V gives CDR1 MGHRA, CDR2 YSYEKL. The CDR3 nucleotides read TGCGCCAGCAGCCAAGAACCGACTAGCGGGTACTCCTACGAGCAGTACTTC. Translating gives CASSQEPTSGYSYEQYF.

The V and J genes are TRBV18 and TRBJ2-5; D not certain. This CDR3 has 12 amino acids. Looked up from germline, CDR1 is KGHSH and CDR2 is LQKENI. Trimming stripped 2 bases from V and 7 bases from J, with 8 bases between. DNA of the CDR3: TGTGCCAGCTCACCAGGAGAGGCGACCCAGTACTTC. Its protein is CASSPGEATQYF.

The rearrangement links TRBV5-1 to TRBJ2-7, with TRBD1 identical over 7 bases. The V gene end was trimmed by 4 bases and the J gene end by 0 bases; junction bases not matched to a gene: 7. Per the germline V gene, CDR1 is SGHRS and CDR2 is YFSETQ. CDR3 length: 15 amino acids. The CDR3 spells CASSPGTVYSYEQYF. As DNA, the CDR3 is TGCGCCAGCAGCCCGGGGACAGTCTACTCCTACGAGCAGTACTTC.

Many counts were recorded for this clone. The chain joins TRBV7-2 to TRBJ2-1; D is ambiguous. This CDR3 region has 13 residues. V gave up 6 bases and J gave up 0 bases, with 6 bases separating them. CDR1 and CDR2 from the germline V gene are SGHTA and FQGNSA. CDR3 DNA: TGTGCCAGCAGTTCGAACTCCTACAATGAGCAGTTCTTC. It translates to CASSSNSYNEQFF.

The chain combines TRBV14 with TRBJ2-7, with 14 nucleotides matching TRBD2. V lost 4 bases and J lost 4; bases outside the gene matches: 6. The germline gives CDR1 SGHDN, CDR2 FVKESK. CDR3 size: 16 residues. The CDR3 loop reads CASSPGTSGSNYEQYF. The DNA for the CDR3 is TGTGCCAGCAGCCCGGGGACTAGCGGGAGTAATTACGAGCAGTACTTC.

V is TRBV5-1 and J is TRBJ2-5; 11 nucleotides agree with TRBD1. The germline CDR1 and CDR2 sequences are SGHRS and YFSETQ. This CDR3 spans 16 amino acids. Trimming took 4 bases from V and 3 from J; bases not matched to a gene: 8. The CDR3 loop reads CASSIGQGAIKETQYF. The DNA of the CDR3 is TGCGCCAGCAGCATTGGACAGGGGGCTATCAAAGAGACCCAGTACTTC.

V gene TRBV29-1 combines with J gene TRBJ1-1; no reliable D call. The CDR3 runs 13 residues. Looked up from germline, CDR1 is SQVTM and CDR2 is ANQGSEA. The CDR3 spells CSAALTAGTEAFF. The CDR3 bases are TGCAGTGCAGCCTTAACCGCGGGCACTGAAGCTTTCTTT.

The chain carries TRBV5-1 and TRBJ1-2; D call uncertain. This CDR3 contains 17 residues. Germline CDR1 reads SGHRS; CDR2 reads YFSETQ. The ends were cut back, 1 base at V and 3 bases at J, with 19 bases in the middle. CDR3 loop: CASSLSLGRASDYGYTF. As DNA, the CDR3 is TGCGCCAGCAGCTTGTCCCTTGGTAGGGCGAGTGACTATGGCTACACCTTC.

Comment on this clone: The sample has other DNA sequences that encode this CDR3 too. The V gene is TRBV5-4, the J gene TRBJ2-7; 10 nucleotides align to TRBD2. Trimming at V came to 4 bases and at J to 2 bases, leaving 3 bases not matched to a gene. Germline V lookup: CDR1 SGHNT, CDR2 YYREEE (reference sequence). The CDR3 extends over 14 amino acids. The CDR3 DNA is TGTGCCAGCAGCCCAAGCGGGAGGGCCTACGAGCAGTACTTC. Translation: CASSPSGRAYEQYF. The complete variable domain, with remaining parts taken from reference TRBV5-4 and TRBJ2-7, reads ETGVTQSPTHLIKTRGQQVTLRCSSQSGHNTVSWYQQALGQGPQFIFQYYREEENGRGNFPPRFSGLQFPNYSSELNVNALELDDSALYLCASSPSGRAYEQYFGPGTRLTVT.

The chain employs TRBV15 and TRBJ1-5; 8 nucleotides agree with TRBD1. The CDR3 contains 16 residues. Germline CDR1 and CDR2: LNHNV and YYDKDF (reference sequence). Germline trimming cut 2 bases from V and 3 bases from J; bases unmatched to any gene: 6. The CDR3 region has the DNA TGTGCCACCAGCAGATCACAGGGGGATTACAATCAGCCCCAGCATTTT. Translating gives CATSRSQGDYNQPQHF.

The chain links TRBV5-4 to TRBJ2-2; 7 nucleotides match TRBD2. Trimming took 4 bases from V and 5 from J; bases not matched to a gene: 11. The CDR3 is 16 residues long. Germline CDR1 SGHNT, CDR2 YYREEE (reference sequence). The CDR3 here is CASSTGGTFETGELFF. The CDR3 DNA follows: TGTGCCAGCAGCACCGGGGGGACTTTCGAGACCGGGGAGCTGTTTTTT.

This chain links TRBV29-1 with TRBJ2-3; perhaps TRBD2 as D (6 bases). Germline V gives CDR1 SQVTM, CDR2 ANQGSEA. Trimming removed 5 bases at V and 6 bases at J, with 18 bases between. The CDR3 contains 14 residues. The CDR3 coding sequence is TGCAGCGTTATCGGGACTCCAATGGGGGATACGCAGTATTTT. Protein product: CSVIGTPMGDTQYF.

The rearrangement links TRBV29-1 to TRBJ2-3; D is possibly TRBD2 (5 bases). The CDR3 contains 15 residues. V was shortened by 3 bases and J by 4 bases, with 17 bases between the two germline ends. The germline gives CDR1 SQVTM, CDR2 ANQGSEA. CDR3 coding DNA: TGCAGCGTTGATTTACCCGCCGGGGTGGCAGATACGCAGTATTTT. Translated: CSVDLPAGVADTQYF.

This CDR3 reads CASHPGLEELGYTF. The CDR3 nucleotides read TGTGCCAGCCATCCGGGACTAGAAGAGTTGGGCTACACCTTC. The rearrangement joins TRBV19 to TRBJ1-2; possible D gene TRBD1, 5 bases. The V and J ends lost 9 bases and 8 bases respectively, with 22 bases between them. The CDR3 is made up of 14 amino acids. Germline values: CDR1 LNHDA, CDR2 SQIVND (reference sequence).

This chain joins TRBV7-8 and TRBJ2-2, with 11 bases lining up with TRBD2. The germline gives CDR1 SGHVS, CDR2 FQNEAQ. Trimming took 4 bases from V and 6 from J; bases not matched to a gene: 19. The length of the CDR3 is 20 residues. The CDR3 spells CASSSPGLAAPRTQSGELFF. The CDR3, as DNA: TGTGCCAGCAGCTCACCGGGACTAGCGGCACCCCGAACACAGTCCGGGGAGCTGTTTTTT.

CDR3 in amino acids: CASSHAGGWANEKLFF. In nucleotides, the CDR3 is TGTGCCAGCAGTCACGCGGGGGGTTGGGCTAATGAAAAACTGTTTTTT. The chain recombines TRBV27 with TRBJ1-4; a possible D gene is TRBD1 (5 bases). The CDR3 consists of 16 residues. CDR1 MNHEY and CDR2 SMNVEV come from the germline V gene (reference sequence). V lost 5 bases and J 3 bases, leaving 16 bases between the germline ends.

About this clone: The sample contains more than one DNA sequence encoding this CDR3. This sequence joins TRBV28 and TRBJ1-5; D call uncertain. Germline assignment: CDR1 MDHEN and CDR2 SYDVKM. With 5 bases removed from V and 2 bases from J, the gap between germline ends came to 10 bases. This CDR3 spans 14 amino acids. As DNA, the CDR3 is TGTGCCAGCAGTCTCCCTGGGGGCAATCAGCCCCAGCATTTT. Translating gives CASSLPGGNQPQHF.

The chain joins TRBV7-2 to TRBJ2-3, with 12 bases matching TRBD2. The germline V gene has CDR1 SGHTA and CDR2 FQGNSA. The length of the CDR3 is 15 residues. The J segment lost 6 bases and the V segment lost 2 bases, leaving 3 bases of the junction unmatched. CDR3 DNA: TGTGCCAGCAGCTTATTGGGACTAGCGGGCGATACGCAGTATTTT. Its protein product is CASSLLGLAGDTQYF.

V gene TRBV27 combines with J gene TRBJ2-2; 7 bases match TRBD1. CDR3 length equals 14 residues. Trimming cost V 5 bases and J 7 bases; bases outside gene matches: 7. CDR1 MNHEY and CDR2 SMNVEV come from the germline V gene (reference sequence). CDR3 nucleotides: TGTGCCAGCAGTATGGGACAGAGATACGGGGAGCTGTTTTTT. This sequence encodes CASSMGQRYGELFF.

This clone showed up just once. This sample includes further DNA sequences coding for the same CDR3. The V call is TRBV4-1, the J call TRBJ2-5; D remains unclear. Germline CDR1 reads MGHRA; CDR2 reads YSYEKL. The V end lost 1 base, the J end lost 5 bases, and 5 bases lay between the germline ends. The CDR3 has 12 amino acids. CDR3 loop: CASSQVLETQYF. The CDR3 nucleotides read TGCGCCAGCAGCCAAGTTTTGGAGACCCAGTACTTC.

CDR3 in amino acids: CASSLDRLEDNEQFF. The CDR3 nucleotides are TGTGCCAGCAGCTTAGACCGTCTAGAGGACAATGAGCAGTTCTTC. V and J are TRBV7-9 and TRBJ2-1, with D unclear. V was shortened by 1 base and J by 5 bases, with 12 bases between the two germline ends. Germline CDR1 reads SEHNR; CDR2 reads FQNEAQ (reference sequence). This CDR3 has 15 amino acids.

The chain has TRBV2 and TRBJ1-3; D is unclear. V lost 8 bases and J 3 bases, leaving 17 bases between the germline ends. The CDR3 totals 15 residues. Per the germline V gene, CDR1 is SNHLY and CDR2 is FYNNEI. The CDR3 here is CASVDGPGIGNTIYF. CDR3 in DNA: TGTGCCAGCGTGGACGGTCCGGGAATTGGAAACACCATATATTTT.

V gene TRBV7-2 combines with J gene TRBJ2-1, with no clear D. V was cut by 1 base and J by 10 bases, with 11 bases left in between. The germline gives CDR1 SGHTA, CDR2 FQGNSA. The CDR3 is 13 amino acids. The CDR3 region is CASSLVRSYEQFF. CDR3 in DNA: TGTGCCAGCAGCTTAGTCCGGTCATACGAGCAGTTCTTC.

In regard to this clone: With a much larger clone just one base away, this may be a read error. Other nucleotide sequences from this sample produce the same CDR3. The CDR3 is CASSSQETQYF. The CDR3 DNA is TGTGCCAGCAGCTCTCAAGAGACCCAGTACTTC. The chain employs TRBV14 and TRBJ2-5; unclear D gene. The V and J ends lost 5 bases and 2 bases respectively, with 3 bases between them. This CDR3 is 11 amino acids long. Germline V CDR1 and CDR2: SGHDN, FVKESK. The full variable domain, in which reference TRBV14 and TRBJ2-5 provide the parts outside the CDR3, is EAGVTQFPSHSVIEKGQTVTLRCDPISGHDNLYWYRRVMGKEIKFLLHFVKESKQDESGMPNNRFLAERTGGTYSTLKVQPAELEDSGVYFCASSSQETQYFGPGTRLLVL.

V is TRBV11-2 and J is TRBJ2-1; D is unclear. CDR3 length: 12 amino acids. V was cut by 3 bases and J by 8 bases, with 8 bases left in between. Germline assignment: CDR1 SGHAT and CDR2 FQNNGV. In nucleotides, the CDR3 is TGTGCCAGCAGCTTTATACTGGATGAGCAGTTCTTC. It specifies CASSFILDEQFF.

The CDR3 reads CASSQVFQGGAGELFF. As DNA, the CDR3 is TGCGCCAGCAGCCAAGTCTTCCAGGGGGGCGCGGGGGAGCTGTTTTTT. The chain has TRBV4-1 and TRBJ2-2; tentative D call: TRBD1 (7 bases). In germline, CDR1 is MGHRA, CDR2 YSYEKL. The CDR3 sequence is 16 residues long. V was shortened by 1 base and J by 8 bases, with 17 bases between the two germline ends.

J is TRBJ2-1 and V is TRBV9, with D perhaps TRBD1 (6 bases). The V end lost 0 bases, the J end lost 9 bases, and 16 bases lay between the germline ends. Germline CDR1 and CDR2: SGDLS and YYNGEE. CDR3 length: 15 residues. Here the CDR3 reads CASSVDGTSPLEQFF. CDR3 sequence (DNA): TGTGCCAGCAGCGTAGATGGGACAAGCCCCCTTGAGCAGTTCTTC.

This clone was detected only a few times. V usage is TRBV6-5 and J usage is TRBJ1-1; D remains ambiguous. Germline V lookup: CDR1 MNHEY, CDR2 SVGAGI. The CDR3 is 11 amino acids. V gave up 9 bases and J gave up 4 bases, with 9 bases separating them. The CDR3 DNA is TGTGCCAGTCACAGTAGCACTGAAGCTTTCTTT. It specifies CASHSSTEAFF.

The J gene is TRBJ2-5, the V gene TRBV27, with 7 positions matching TRBD2. There are 19 residues in the CDR3. Trimming took 5 bases from V and 0 from J; bases not matched to a gene: 18. The germline gives CDR1 MNHEY, CDR2 SMNVEV (reference sequence). CDR3 sequence: CASSPLAGATIQYQETQYF. Written as DNA, the CDR3 is TGTGCCAGCAGTCCCCTCGCGGGAGCCACGATACAGTACCAAGAGACCCAGTACTTC.

This chain links TRBV28 with TRBJ2-7; D possibly corresponds to TRBD2 (6 bases). The CDR3 runs to 14 residues. Looked up from germline, CDR1 is MDHEN and CDR2 is SYDVKM. V gave up 6 bases and J gave up 7 bases, with 19 bases separating them. CDR3 nucleotides: TGTGCCAGCAGGCGGGGATTCGCTTGGGGGGAGCAGTACTTC. Translation: CASRRGFAWGEQYF. Full variable domain (remainder filled in from reference TRBV28 and TRBJ2-7): DVKVTQSSRYLVKRTGEKVFLECVQDMDHENMFWYRQDPGLGLRLIYFSYDVKMKEKGDIPEGYSVSREKKERFSLILESASTNQTSMYLCASRRGFAWGEQYFGPGTRLTVT.